The clone carrying this T cell receptor (beta chain) appeared once. Its antigen is still unknown. This specimen belongs to a study of shared clonotypes between healthy human individuals. Adult Caucasians living in Nashville, Tennessee made up all of the donors. Notes on the study in general: Among donors, clonotype sharing was expected to be affected by sequencing depth.

The trim removed 6 bases at V and 6 bases at J, leaving 8 bases unmatched. Per germline, CDR1 MNHEY and CDR2 SVGAGI. The CDR3 contains 13 residues. Every immunoSEQ plate was one replicate of a subset's evenly spread DNA. TCRdb's copy holds only in-frame clones and misses some; the assay was immunoSEQ multiplex PCR. The sample shows 400,000 to 550,000 clones, 79% of them seen only once. The clonotype originates from a woman aged 40 to 50 in good health. Some clones in this sample may be carry-over from other donors' samples. J is TRBJ2-7 and V is TRBV6-5; 7 bases agree with TRBD1. The sequencing sample was made of PBMCs. The CDR3 DNA sequence: TGTGCCAGCAGCTCCACAGGGGTGGGCGAGCAGTACTTC. This codes for CASSSTGVGEQYF.